The 20 T cell receptor beta chains given below trace back to one sample, sequenced in a study of molecular identifiers for immune sequencing clone quantification (dated by TCRdb to 2017 to 2018). Receptor libraries were prepared by PCR. Sequencing was performed on a NextSeq 500. Through fastp at Q25 and MiXCR, TCRdb rebuilt clones from the public reads, retaining in-frame beta chains. Here each entry gathers all rows of one CDR3 protein and keeps the most common genes and DNA. The sample table records some 590,000 distinct CDR3 sequences; 25% of these occur just once. About 0.8% of the sample is taken by the ten largest. Input material: naive CD8+ T cells from blood, with Jurkat cell RNA spiked in. The sample's cell subset or site, from its label and the paper: FACS-sorted CD8+CD4-CCR7+CD45RA+ naive T cells. These receptors came from a human donor in good health. Some libraries in this study had Jurkat cell RNA spiked in.

On this clonotype itself: In this CDR3 the conserved last residue, phenylalanine or tryptophan, is missing, so a read error is likely. This chain uses TRBV7-9 with TRBJ2-7; TRBD1 agrees at 9 bases. Trimming cost V 5 bases and J 6 bases; bases outside gene matches: 11. The CDR3 length is 15 residues. The germline V gene encodes CDR1 SEHNR and CDR2 FQNEAQ (reference sequence). As DNA, the CDR3 is TGTGCCAGCAGCCCGGCTGGGACAGGGTTCGGCGAGCAGTACCTC. Protein: CASSPAGTGFGEQYL.

The chain carries TRBV6-5 and TRBJ2-5, with 8 bases that match TRBD2. The CDR3 runs 17 residues. CDR1 is MNHEY, CDR2 SVGAGI, per germline. The V segment lost 4 bases and the J segment 4 bases; nucleotides outside the gene matches: 14. CDR3 DNA: TGTGCCAGCAGTTCCAGTGGAGCGGGAGTGTTTTCAGAGACCCAGTACTTC. Translated, it gives CASSSSGAGVFSETQYF.

This clonotype appeared once. Its ends do not fully match the called genes, so a read error is possible. The rearrangement joins TRBV10-1 to TRBJ2-3, with unresolved D. The length of the CDR3 is 13 residues. CDR1 and CDR2 from the germline V gene are WNHNN and SYGVQD (reference sequence). In DNA form, the CDR3 reads TGCGCCAGCAGTGGGTTGGGCACAGCTACGCAGTATTTT. Translated: CASSGLGTATQYF.

This clonotype has at least ten counts. V is TRBV5-1 and J is TRBJ1-1, with 12 bases identical to TRBD1. V shed 4 bases, J shed 0 bases, and the junction held 7 bases outside the gene matches. The CDR3 has 17 amino acids. Germline CDR1 and CDR2: SGHRS and YFSETQ. CDR3 sequence reads: CASSRGTGGSMNTEAFF. In nucleotides, the CDR3 is TGCGCCAGCAGCCGAGGGACAGGGGGCAGTATGAACACTGAAGCTTTCTTT.

This clonotype was seen a few times. This sequence joins TRBV13 and TRBJ2-7; D may be TRBD1 or TRBD2 (6 bases each). The germline gives CDR1 PRHDT, CDR2 FYEKMQ (reference sequence). V was clipped by 3 bases and J by 3 bases, with 15 bases between them. This CDR3 comprises 15 residues. DNA for the CDR3: TGTGCCAGCAGCTTTACGGAGGGGGGTGGCTACGAGCAGTACTTC. Translating gives CASSFTEGGGYEQYF.

This clonotype showed up many times. This sequence joins TRBV20-1 and TRBJ2-3; 7 nucleotides match TRBD1. The CDR3 runs to 15 residues. V lost 0 bases to trimming and J lost 4 bases; unmatched junction nucleotides: 7. Germline CDR1 is DFQATT and CDR2 is SNEGSKA (reference sequence). CDR3 coding DNA: TGCAGTGCTAGAGATTATAGGGGGCGCCCAGATACGCAGTATTTT. Its protein product is CSARDYRGRPDTQYF.

This clonotype was recorded a few times. The V gene is TRBV6-2 or TRBV6-3, the J gene TRBJ1-1, with TRBD1 identical over 7 bases. The germline gives CDR1 MNHEY, CDR2 SVGEGT. CDR3 length equals 15 residues. The V segment lost 2 bases and the J segment 3 bases; nucleotides outside the gene matches: 6. This CDR3 is CASSYLGTAYTEAFF. The CDR3 DNA reads TGTGCCAGCAGTTACCTTGGGACAGCTTACACTGAAGCTTTCTTT.

This clonotype turned up a few times. Since a much larger clone is just one base distant, this may be a read error. The rearrangement links TRBV5-1 to TRBJ2-7; no definite D call. Trimming cost V 4 bases and J 6 bases, with 17 bases left between them. The CDR3 runs to 14 residues. CDR1 and CDR2 from the germline V gene are SGHRS and YFSETQ. The CDR3 region is CASSPTHPEFEQYF. CDR3 DNA sequence: TGCGCCAGCAGCCCAACCCACCCCGAGTTCGAGCAGTACTTC.

This clonotype occurred many times. The V and J genes are TRBV28 and TRBJ1-1, with D possibly matching TRBD1 (6 bases). V was cut by 4 bases and J by 1 base, with 7 bases left in between. The CDR3 extends over 13 amino acids. CDR1 MDHEN and CDR2 SYDVKM come from the germline V gene. The CDR3 nucleotides read TGTGCCAGCAGTTCGACAGGGAACACTGAAGCTTTCTTT. Translating gives CASSSTGNTEAFF.

This clonotype was seen many times. This chain links TRBV28 with TRBJ1-1; 7 bases align to TRBD1. With 5 bases clipped from V and 9 bases from J, the junction kept 6 bases outside the gene matches. Germline lookup yields CDR1 MDHEN and CDR2 SYDVKM. This CDR3 contains 12 residues. CDR3 sequence (DNA): TGTGCCAGCAGTAATCCGGGACAGAAAGCTTTCTTT. Amino acid sequence: CASSNPGQKAFF.

The sample holds many counts of this clonotype. The chain employs TRBV29-1 and TRBJ2-2, with 7 bases lining up with TRBD2. Per the germline V gene, CDR1 is SQVTM and CDR2 is ANQGSEA. CDR3 size: 16 residues. V was clipped by 1 base and J by 7 bases; unmatched bases: 12. In nucleotides, the CDR3 is TGCAGCGTTGAAGGTCCCCCGGGCGGGAGAGGCGGGGAGCTGTTTTTT. As protein: CSVEGPPGGRGGELFF.

This clonotype has more than one count but fewer than ten. The chain combines TRBV12-3 or TRBV12-4 with TRBJ2-4; D possibly uses TRBD1 or TRBD2 (5 bases each). Trimming pared 5 bases from V and 4 bases from J, leaving 15 bases between. The CDR3 loop spans 15 amino acids. CDR3 sequence reads: CASSRDGAAKNIQYF. The CDR3 region has the DNA TGTGCCAGCAGTCGGGACGGGGCAGCTAAAAACATTCAGTACTTC.

This clonotype was seen a handful of times. The chain employs TRBV4-3 and TRBJ1-2; no firm D call. The V end lost 0 bases, the J end lost 0 bases, and 11 bases lay between the germline ends. The germline V gene encodes CDR1 LGHNA and CDR2 YSLEER. CDR3 size: 16 residues. The CDR3 is CASSQDVTGANYGYTF. The DNA for the CDR3 is TGCGCCAGCAGCCAAGATGTTACGGGAGCTAACTATGGCTACACCTTC.

This clonotype was seen a few times. A much bigger clone sits one base away, suggesting this may be a read error. CDR3 in DNA: TGTGCCAGCAGCCCAGGCCCGGGACTAGCGGGATCCACAGATACGCAGTATTTT. It codes for CASSPGPGLAGSTDTQYF. V and J are TRBV7-2 and TRBJ2-3, with 13 bases matching TRBD2. The V gene's germline CDR1 is SGHTA and CDR2 FQGNSA. V dropped 5 bases and J dropped 2; count of bases not matched to a gene: 10. The CDR3 totals 18 residues.

In regard to this clonotype: A much more abundant neighbour one base away suggests this may be a read error. This sequence joins TRBV13 and TRBJ2-3; 14 bases line up with TRBD2. The V gene's germline CDR1 is PRHDT and CDR2 FYEKMQ (reference sequence). This CDR3 spans 16 amino acids. The CDR3 bases are TGTGCCACCAGCTGGGGACTAGCGGGGGCGACAGATACGCAGTATTTT. Residues: CATSWGLAGATDTQYF.

The chain links TRBV21-1 to TRBJ2-1; TRBD1, the table's D call, was not compared with the DNA. TRBV21-1 is a documented pseudogene. The CDR3 has 20 amino acids. CDR3 amino acids: CASTQSGAGFPPSSYNEQFF. As DNA, the CDR3 is TGTGCCAGCACCCAAAGTGGGGCAGGCTTCCCACCGAGCTCCTACAATGAGCAGTTCTTC.

This clonotype has at least ten counts. This chain connects TRBV28 to TRBJ1-2; 8 bases are shared with TRBD1. Germline CDR1 and CDR2: MDHEN and SYDVKM. CDR3 length: 13 amino acids. The ends lost 5 bases at V and 8 bases at J; junction bases unmatched: 7. The CDR3 DNA sequence: TGTGCCAGCAGTCTAGCCAGGGGGCTAGGCTACACCTTC. It specifies CASSLARGLGYTF.

The V and J genes are TRBV12-3 or TRBV12-4 and TRBJ2-1; 12 nucleotides match TRBD2. Unmatched junction bases numbered 8, after V lost 3 bases and J lost 5 bases. The CDR3 loop spans 17 amino acids. The CDR3 nucleotides read TGTGCCAGCAGTTTTAGAGGACTAGCGGGGCGAAACAATGAGCAGTTCTTC. Translation: CASSFRGLAGRNNEQFF.

This clonotype occurred a few times. The chain carries TRBV6-5 and TRBJ2-5, with TRBD1 as a possible D gene (8 bases). Germline V CDR1 and CDR2: MNHEY, SVGAGI. V lost 5 bases to trimming and J lost 5 bases, with 18 bases between them. The CDR3 consists of 15 residues. The DNA of the CDR3 is TGTGCCAGCAGTAGGACAGGGTCCGGGAGGGAGACCCAGTACTTC. Its translation: CASSRTGSGRETQYF.

A remark on this clonotype: This may arise from a read error, as a much more abundant clone is one base away. The genes are TRBV7-9 and TRBJ2-5, with D perhaps matching TRBD1 (6 bases). The V gene's germline CDR1 is SEHNR and CDR2 FQNEAQ (reference sequence). This CDR3 is 15 amino acids long. Deletions cut 5 bases from V and 9 bases from J, with 22 bases between. This CDR3 is CASSNPDSPTEAQYF. DNA of the CDR3: TGTGCCAGCAGCAACCCGGACAGTCCAACGGAGGCCCAGTACTTC.